The next 15 T cell receptor beta chains were all read from a single sample in a study of blood T cell repertoires in COVID-19 (TCRdb year 2020). Libraries were made using the immunoSEQ multiplex PCR assay. The table comes from immuneACCESS by way of TCRdb, which keeps in-frame sequences with V and J called. Part of the clones is missing from these tables; in studies checked, under half for an unresolved V gene and the rest for unknown reasons. The sample table records hundreds of thousands of clones; 83% of these occur just once. The biggest ten clones account for less than 4% of the sample. Sequenced input: PBMCs or T cells enriched from blood (not recorded which). These receptors all stem from a woman in her thirties or forties who had been exposed to COVID-19.

The chain links TRBV30 to TRBJ1-1; tentative D call: TRBD1 (6 bases). The CDR3 sequence is 15 residues long. Germline V gene sequence: CDR1 GTSNPN, CDR2 SVGIG (reference sequence). With 1 base removed from V and 6 bases from J, the gap between germline ends came to 18 bases. The CDR3 DNA is TGTGCCTGGAGTGGGTTATGGGGGGGCTCGGCTGAAGCTTTCTTT. As protein: CAWSGLWGGSAEAFF.

The chain employs TRBV20-1 and TRBJ2-5; D is unclear. Germline loops: CDR1 DFQATT, CDR2 SNEGSKA (reference sequence). This CDR3 is built from 11 residues. The V gene lost 5 bases and the J gene lost 5 bases, with 9 bases spanning the gap. The CDR3 coding sequence is TGCAGTGCTCCAACTTGGGAGACCCAGTACTTC. Translation gives CSAPTWETQYF.

The chain links TRBV27 to TRBJ1-1, with D tentatively TRBD1 (6 bases). CDR3 size: 14 residues. Germline CDR1 and CDR2: MNHEY and SMNVEV (reference sequence). Trimming removed 4 bases from V and 1 base from J, with 10 bases in between. In DNA, the CDR3 is TGTGCCAGCAGTTCTCCGGGACAGAACACTGAAGCTTTCTTT. Residues: CASSSPGQNTEAFF.

CDR3 sequence reads: CASSPSLAFPDTQYF. The CDR3 DNA follows: TGTGCCAGCTCCCCGAGCCTAGCCTTCCCAGATACGCAGTATTTT. This sequence joins TRBV3-1 (or the pseudogene TRBV3-2) and TRBJ2-3; maybe TRBD2 (5 bases). With 8 bases removed from V and 4 bases from J, the gap between germline ends came to 19 bases. This CDR3 comprises 15 residues. Germline V CDR1 and CDR2: LGHDT, YNNKEL (reference sequence).

This clone showed up many times. The V call is TRBV6-6, the J call TRBJ2-3; 8 nucleotides match TRBD2. In germline, CDR1 is MNHNY, CDR2 SVGAGI (reference sequence). The CDR3 length is 13 residues. Trimming cost V 3 bases and J 4 bases; bases outside gene matches: 0. The CDR3 loop is CASSYSGADTQYF. Written as DNA, the CDR3 is TGTGCCAGCAGTTATAGCGGGGCAGATACGCAGTATTTT.

V is TRBV5-1 and J is TRBJ1-3; TRBD1 aligns across 12 bases. This CDR3 region has 18 residues. The germline gives CDR1 SGHRS, CDR2 YFSETQ. The V gene end was trimmed by 2 bases and the J gene end by 4 bases; junction bases not matched to a gene: 10. This chain's CDR3 is CASSLLTGTGGSGNTIYF. CDR3 nucleotide sequence: TGCGCCAGCAGCTTACTGACCGGGACAGGGGGCTCCGGAAACACCATATATTTT.

CDR3 DNA sequence: TGCGCCAGCAGCTTGGACAGGGAGGGAGAGACCCAGTACTTC. This encodes CASSLDREGETQYF. V and J are TRBV5-1 and TRBJ2-5, with D maybe TRBD2 (7 bases). The CDR3 runs to 14 residues. The V gene lost 0 bases and the J gene lost 4 bases, with 10 bases spanning the gap. The germline CDR1 and CDR2 sequences are SGHRS and YFSETQ.

V gene TRBV12-3 or TRBV12-4 combines with J gene TRBJ2-3, with D hard to call. The CDR3 is 13 residues long. The V end lost 6 bases, the J end lost 3 bases, and 10 bases lay between the germline ends. The CDR3 nucleotides are TGTGCCAGCAGCGTTTATATGACAGATACGCAGTATTTT. Translating gives CASSVYMTDTQYF.

The rearrangement joins TRBV6-1 to TRBJ1-3; possibly TRBD1 for D (5 bases). Germline V lookup: CDR1 MNHNS, CDR2 SASEGT. V lost 1 base, J lost 3 bases, and 13 bases lay in between. The CDR3 totals 16 residues. The CDR3 reads CASSEVADSRGNTIYF. CDR3 bases: TGTGCCAGCAGTGAAGTCGCAGACAGCCGTGGAAACACCATATATTTT.

V gene TRBV12-3 or TRBV12-4 combines with J gene TRBJ1-1, with D unclear. V lost 5 bases to trimming and J lost 3 bases, with 10 bases between them. The CDR3 contains 13 residues. CDR3 DNA: TGTGCCAGCAGTCCCCTGGCGGACACTGAAGCTTTCTTT. Protein: CASSPLADTEAFF.

V and J are TRBV27 and TRBJ1-2, with 11 bases matching TRBD1. The CDR3 has 14 amino acids. With V trimmed by 5 bases and J by 8 bases, 7 bases remained unmatched. Germline CDR1 MNHEY, CDR2 SMNVEV (reference sequence). The CDR3 DNA follows: TGTGCCAGCAGTCCCGGACAGGGGGCGGGAGGCTACACCTTC. Translated: CASSPGQGAGGYTF.

The genes are TRBV20-1 and TRBJ1-2, with D perhaps matching TRBD1 (6 bases). V lost 3 bases and J 1 base, leaving 9 bases between the germline ends. The CDR3 sequence is 13 residues long. Per germline, CDR1 DFQATT and CDR2 SNEGSKA (reference sequence). The CDR3 spells CSASFRGNYGYTF. As DNA, the CDR3 is TGCAGTGCTAGTTTCAGGGGTAACTATGGCTACACCTTC.

V and J are TRBV4-2 and TRBJ2-1, with D possibly matching TRBD2 (6 bases). The germline V gene has CDR1 LGHNA and CDR2 YNFKEQ. The length of the CDR3 is 16 residues. V lost 0 bases and J lost 3, with 12 bases in between. The CDR3: CASSQERGGVYNEQFF. The DNA for the CDR3 is TGTGCCAGCAGCCAAGAGCGGGGCGGGGTCTACAATGAGCAGTTCTTC.

In its sample, this clone was seen once. The chain uses TRBV28 and TRBJ2-7; a weak D match, TRBD1 (6 bases). From germline, CDR1 is MDHEN and CDR2 SYDVKM. V lost 3 bases and J lost 2, with 14 bases in between. This CDR3 spans 15 amino acids. In nucleotides, the CDR3 is TGTGCCAGCAGTTTGTTGCCCGACAGGACCTACGAGCAGTACTTC. Translation gives CASSLLPDRTYEQYF.

The genes are TRBV12-3 or TRBV12-4 and TRBJ2-7; the match to TRBD1 covers 7 bases. V was clipped by 5 bases and J by 2 bases; unmatched bases: 3. The CDR3 has 13 residues. CDR3 bases: TGTGCCAGCAGTCGGGACAGAGCCTACGAGCAGTACTTC. Its translation: CASSRDRAYEQYF.